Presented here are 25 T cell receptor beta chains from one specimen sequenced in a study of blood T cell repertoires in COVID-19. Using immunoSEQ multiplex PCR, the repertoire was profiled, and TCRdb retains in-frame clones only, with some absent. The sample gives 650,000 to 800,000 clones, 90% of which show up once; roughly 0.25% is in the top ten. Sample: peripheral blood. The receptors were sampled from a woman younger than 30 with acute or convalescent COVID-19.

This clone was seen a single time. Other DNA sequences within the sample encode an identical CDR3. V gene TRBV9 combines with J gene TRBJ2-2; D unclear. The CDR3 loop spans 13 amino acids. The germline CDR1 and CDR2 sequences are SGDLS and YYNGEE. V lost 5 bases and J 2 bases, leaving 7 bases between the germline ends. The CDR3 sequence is CASRTGNTGELFF. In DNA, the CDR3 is TGTGCCAGCAGGACGGGTAACACCGGGGAGCTGTTTTTT. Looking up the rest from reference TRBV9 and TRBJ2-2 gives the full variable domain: DSGVTQTPKHLITATGQRVTLRCSPRSGDLSVYWYQQSLDQGLQFLIQYYNGEERAKGNILERFSAQQFPDLHSELNLSSLELGDSALYFCASRTGNTGELFFGEGSRLTVL.

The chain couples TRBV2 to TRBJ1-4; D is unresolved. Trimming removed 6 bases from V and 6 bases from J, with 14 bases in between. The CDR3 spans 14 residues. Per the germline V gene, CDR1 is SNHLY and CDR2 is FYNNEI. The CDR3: CASSDRDLDEKLFF. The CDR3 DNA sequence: TGTGCCAGCAGCGACCGGGATCTCGATGAAAAACTGTTTTTT.

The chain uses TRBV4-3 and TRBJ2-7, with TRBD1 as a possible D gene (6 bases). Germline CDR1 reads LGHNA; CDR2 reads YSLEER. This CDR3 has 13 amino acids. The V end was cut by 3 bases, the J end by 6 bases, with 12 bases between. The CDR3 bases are TGCGCCAGCAGCCACCAGACAGGTCGCGAGCAGTACTTC. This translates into CASSHQTGREQYF.

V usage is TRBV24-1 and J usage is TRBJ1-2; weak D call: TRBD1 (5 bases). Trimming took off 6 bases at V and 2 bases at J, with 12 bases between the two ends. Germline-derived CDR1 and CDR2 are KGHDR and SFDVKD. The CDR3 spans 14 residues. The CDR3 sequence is CATSPPTENYGYTF. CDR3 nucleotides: TGTGCCACCAGTCCCCCGACAGAGAACTATGGCTACACCTTC.

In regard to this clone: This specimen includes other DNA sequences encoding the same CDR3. The CDR3 protein is CASSVSGNTEAFF. The CDR3 coding sequence is TGTGCCAGCAGCGTATCCGGGAACACTGAAGCTTTCTTT. The rearrangement uses TRBV9 and TRBJ1-1; D ambiguous. The CDR3 runs to 13 residues. V was clipped by 1 base and J by 1 base, with 5 bases between them. Per the germline V gene, CDR1 is SGDLS and CDR2 is YYNGEE. The variable domain in full, with the rest retrieved from reference TRBV9 and TRBJ1-1, is DSGVTQTPKHLITATGQRVTLRCSPRSGDLSVYWYQQSLDQGLQFLIQYYNGEERAKGNILERFSAQQFPDLHSELNLSSLELGDSALYFCASSVSGNTEAFFGQGTRLTVV.

CDR3 sequence reads: CASSFQGGGTEAFF. The CDR3, as DNA: TGTGCCAGCAGTTTCCAGGGCGGGGGCACTGAAGCTTTCTTT. The chain couples TRBV27 to TRBJ1-1; D is possibly TRBD1 (5 bases). This CDR3 has 14 amino acids. Germline values: CDR1 MNHEY, CDR2 SMNVEV (reference sequence). V lost 3 bases and J 4 bases, leaving 12 bases between the germline ends.

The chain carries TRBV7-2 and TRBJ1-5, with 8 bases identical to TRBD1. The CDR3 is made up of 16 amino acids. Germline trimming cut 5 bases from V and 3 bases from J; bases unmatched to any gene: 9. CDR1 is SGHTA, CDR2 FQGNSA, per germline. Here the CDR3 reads CASSPDRQGFNQPQHF. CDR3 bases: TGTGCCAGCAGCCCCGACCGACAGGGGTTCAATCAGCCCCAGCATTTT.

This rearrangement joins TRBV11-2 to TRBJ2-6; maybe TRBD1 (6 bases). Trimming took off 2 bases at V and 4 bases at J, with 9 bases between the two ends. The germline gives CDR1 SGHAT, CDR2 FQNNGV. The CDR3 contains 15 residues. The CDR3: CASSLQGLGANVLTF. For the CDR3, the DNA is TGTGCCAGCAGCTTACAGGGGTTGGGGGCCAACGTCCTGACTTTC.

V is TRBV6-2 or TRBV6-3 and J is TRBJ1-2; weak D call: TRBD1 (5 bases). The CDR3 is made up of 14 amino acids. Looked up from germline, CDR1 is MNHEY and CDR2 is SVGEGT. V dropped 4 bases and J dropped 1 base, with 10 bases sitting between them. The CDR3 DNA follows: TGTGCCAGCAGTTCCGCAGGGTTTAACTATGGCTACACCTTC. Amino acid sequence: CASSSAGFNYGYTF.

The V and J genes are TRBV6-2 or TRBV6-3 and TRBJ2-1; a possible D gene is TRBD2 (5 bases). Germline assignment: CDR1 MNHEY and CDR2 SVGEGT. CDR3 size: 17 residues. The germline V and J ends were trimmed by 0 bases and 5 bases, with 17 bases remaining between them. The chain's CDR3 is CASSYSMGETRDNEQFF. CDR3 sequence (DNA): TGTGCCAGCAGTTACTCGATGGGAGAAACAAGAGACAATGAGCAGTTCTTC.

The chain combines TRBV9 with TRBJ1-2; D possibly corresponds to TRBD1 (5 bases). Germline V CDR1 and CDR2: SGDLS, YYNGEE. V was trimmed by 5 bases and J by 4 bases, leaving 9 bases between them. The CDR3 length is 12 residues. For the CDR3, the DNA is TGTGCCAGCAGGGACACCGGCTATGGCTACACCTTC. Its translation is CASRDTGYGYTF.

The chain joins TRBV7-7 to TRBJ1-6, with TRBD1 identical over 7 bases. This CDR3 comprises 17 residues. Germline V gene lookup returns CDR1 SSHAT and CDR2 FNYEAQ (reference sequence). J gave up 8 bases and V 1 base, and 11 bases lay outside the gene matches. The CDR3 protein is CASSLEDRRVVDSPLHF. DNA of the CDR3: TGTGCCAGCAGCTTAGAGGACAGGCGCGTCGTTGATTCACCCCTCCACTTT.

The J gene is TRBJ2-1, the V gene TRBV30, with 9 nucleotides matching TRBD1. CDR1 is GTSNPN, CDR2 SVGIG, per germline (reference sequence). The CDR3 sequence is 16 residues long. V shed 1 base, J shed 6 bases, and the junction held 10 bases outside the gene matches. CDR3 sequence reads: CAWSAKGDRAFNEQFF. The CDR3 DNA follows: TGTGCCTGGAGTGCGAAGGGGGACAGGGCGTTCAATGAGCAGTTCTTC.

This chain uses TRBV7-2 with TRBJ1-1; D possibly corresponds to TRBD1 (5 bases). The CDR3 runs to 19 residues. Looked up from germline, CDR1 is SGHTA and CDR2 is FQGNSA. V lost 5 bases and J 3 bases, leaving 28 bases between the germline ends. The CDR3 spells CASSPGGVDGALVDTEAFF. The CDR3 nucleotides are TGTGCCAGCAGCCCGGGGGGGGTCGACGGAGCCCTCGTCGACACTGAAGCTTTCTTT.

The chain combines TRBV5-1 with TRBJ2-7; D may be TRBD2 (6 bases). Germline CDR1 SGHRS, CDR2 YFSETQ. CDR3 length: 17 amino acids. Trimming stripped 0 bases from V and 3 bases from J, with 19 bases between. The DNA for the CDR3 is TGCGCCAGCAGCTTGGGGTGGGGGGACCACTCCTACTACGAGCAGTACTTC. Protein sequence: CASSLGWGDHSYYEQYF.

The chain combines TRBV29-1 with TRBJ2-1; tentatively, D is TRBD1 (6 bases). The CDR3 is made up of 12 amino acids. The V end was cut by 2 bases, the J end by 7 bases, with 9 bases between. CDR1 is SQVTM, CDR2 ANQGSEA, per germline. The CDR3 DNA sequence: TGCAGCGTTGAAAAGGGGACAAATGAGCAGTTCTTC. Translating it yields CSVEKGTNEQFF.

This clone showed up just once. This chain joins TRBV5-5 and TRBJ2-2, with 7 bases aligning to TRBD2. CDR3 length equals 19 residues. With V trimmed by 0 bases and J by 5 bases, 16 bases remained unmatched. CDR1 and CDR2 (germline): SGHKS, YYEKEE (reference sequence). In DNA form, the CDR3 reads TGTGCCAGCAGCTTGGGGGACTATAGACCCATAACGGGGACCGGGGAGCTGTTTTTT. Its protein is CASSLGDYRPITGTGELFF.

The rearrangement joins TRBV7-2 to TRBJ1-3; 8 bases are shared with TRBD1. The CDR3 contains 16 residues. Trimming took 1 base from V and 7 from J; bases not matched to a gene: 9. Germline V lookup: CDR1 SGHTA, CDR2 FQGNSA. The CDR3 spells CASSLGDRIPGNTIYF. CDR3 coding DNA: TGTGCCAGCAGCTTAGGGGACAGGATACCAGGGAACACCATATATTTT.

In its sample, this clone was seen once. The CDR3 loop is CATSDPGRSQPQHF. CDR3 nucleotide sequence: TGTGCCACCAGTGACCCAGGGAGGAGTCAGCCCCAGCATTTT. This rearrangement joins TRBV24-1 to TRBJ1-5, with D possibly TRBD1 on 5 matching bases. Trimming shortened V by 4 bases and J by 6 bases, and 12 bases separated the two germline ends. This CDR3 comprises 14 residues. In germline, CDR1 is KGHDR, CDR2 SFDVKD.

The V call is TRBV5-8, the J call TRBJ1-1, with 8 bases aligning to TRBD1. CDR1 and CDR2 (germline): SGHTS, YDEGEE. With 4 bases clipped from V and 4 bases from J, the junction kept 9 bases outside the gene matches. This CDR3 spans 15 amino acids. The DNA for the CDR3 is TGTGCCAGCAGCAGAATAGGACAGGGAGCCACTGAAGCTTTCTTT. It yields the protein CASSRIGQGATEAFF.

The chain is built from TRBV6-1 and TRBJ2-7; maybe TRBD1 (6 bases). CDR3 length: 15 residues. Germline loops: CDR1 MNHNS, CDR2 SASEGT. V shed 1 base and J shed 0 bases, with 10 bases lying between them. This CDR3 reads CASSEDRDDSYEQYF. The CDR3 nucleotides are TGTGCCAGCAGTGAAGACAGGGATGACTCCTACGAGCAGTACTTC.

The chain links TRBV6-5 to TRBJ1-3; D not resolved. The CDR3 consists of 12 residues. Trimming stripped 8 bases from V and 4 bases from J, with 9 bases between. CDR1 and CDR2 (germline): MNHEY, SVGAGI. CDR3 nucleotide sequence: TGTGCCAGCTGGAGGGCGGGAAACACCATATATTTT. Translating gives CASWRAGNTIYF.

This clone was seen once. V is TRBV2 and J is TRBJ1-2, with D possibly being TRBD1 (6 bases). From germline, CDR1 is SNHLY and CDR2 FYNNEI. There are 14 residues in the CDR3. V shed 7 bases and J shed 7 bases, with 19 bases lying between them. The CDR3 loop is CASILGGVGGGYTF. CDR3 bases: TGTGCCAGCATCCTAGGGGGGGTCGGAGGTGGCTACACCTTC.

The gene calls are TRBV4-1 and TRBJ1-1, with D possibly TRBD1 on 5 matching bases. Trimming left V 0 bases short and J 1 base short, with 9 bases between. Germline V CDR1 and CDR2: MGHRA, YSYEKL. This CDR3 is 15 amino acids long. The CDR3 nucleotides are TGCGCCAGCAGCCAAGAGCGGGGGGGGAACACTGAAGCTTTCTTT. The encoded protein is CASSQERGGNTEAFF.

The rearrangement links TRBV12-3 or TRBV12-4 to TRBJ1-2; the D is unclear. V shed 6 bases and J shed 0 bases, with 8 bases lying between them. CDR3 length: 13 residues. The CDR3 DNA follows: TGTGCCAGCAGCCCACAACCTAACTATGGCTACACCTTC. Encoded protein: CASSPQPNYGYTF.